This T cell receptor beta chain was obtained from a study of blood T cell repertoires in COVID-19. Study background: The United States, Italy and Spain provided the acute and convalescent COVID-19 samples. The analysed material was cDNA or gDNA that came from T cells, B-cell-depleted T cells, or PBMCs.

Original handling: Estimates of nucleated cell counts were drawn from the amplification of reference gene primers. Method: immunoSEQ multiplex PCR; TCRdb's copy keeps in-frame clones and lacks some. V and J calls and clone size follow that table, whereas D and trimming were derived from the DNA. The repertoire holds 140,000 to 150,000 clones, with 85% as singletons. V was clipped by 4 bases and J by 2 bases, with 8 bases between them. Germline V gene lookup returns CDR1 MRHNA and CDR2 SNTAGT. The CDR3 is 13 amino acids. This sequence originates from a human donor with acute or convalescent COVID-19. The donor label of this sample is uncertain. The J gene is TRBJ1-1, the V gene TRBV6-4; D may be TRBD1 (6 bases). The sequenced sample consisted of peripheral blood. CDR3 residues: CASSVGQNTEAFF. The CDR3 DNA is TGTGCCAGCAGTGTGGGACAAAACACTGAAGCTTTCTTT.